This T cell receptor (beta chain) came from a study of T cells after yellow fever vaccination. Study observations and caveats: The authors detected almost none of the vaccine-responding clonotypes in sorted memory subsets on day 0. Although the secondary response was weaker, it peaked faster, at day 5 versus 15. Booster samples showed a return of most primary-vaccination clones (around 96% CD4, approximately 85% CD8).

Template-switching 5'RACE yielded the TCR cDNA; a universal primer site and UMIs were added in the process. TCRdb re-analysed the 5' RACE reads in MiXCR, keeping a single row per CDR3 protein. Of 10,000 or so distinct CDR3 sequences detected, around 5.4% appear once; the ten largest clones hold 0.93%. V lost 1 base, J lost 8 bases, and 6 bases stayed unmatched. The V gene's germline CDR1 is SGHVS and CDR2 FQNEAQ. CDR3 length equals 16 residues. The sample holds many counts of this clonotype. This rearrangement joins TRBV7-8 to TRBJ1-6; 9 bases line up with TRBD1. The material sequenced was PBMCs, either bulk or a sorted T-cell subset (CD4+, CD8+, memory, or dextramer-sorted; not recorded which), taken on the day of the yellow fever booster vaccination. The clonotype comes from a man under 40 who received the YFV17D yellow fever vaccine. CDR3 bases: TGTGCCAGCAGCTTAGGGATCACAGGGGGCGATTCACCCCTCCACTTT. This encodes CASSLGITGGDSPLHF.